This is a list of T cell receptor beta chains from one sample in a study of blood T cell repertoires in COVID-19. Clones were read by immunoSEQ multiplex PCR, and TCRdb kept only the in-frame ones, dropping some. The data hold roughly 230,000 clones, with approximately 84% observed a single time. The sequenced sample was peripheral blood. The receptors derive from a man in his fifties or sixties with active or convalescent COVID-19. Each CDR3 is given with its conserved first and last residue. Each record gives: J gene, clone size, D gene, V gene, CDR3 DNA, CDR3 protein. The D gene is left open where the match is weak. Clone size is not always given. Where it is, it says once, few, many or a class for expanded clones.

j_call: TRBJ2-7
clone_size: .
d_call: TRBD1
v_call: TRBV7-8
cdr3_nt: TGTGCCAGCAGAACAGGGGGCGGCTACGAGCAGTACTTC
cdr3_aa: CASRTGGGYEQYF

j_call: TRBJ2-7
clone_size: .
d_call: .
v_call: TRBV19
cdr3_nt: TGTGCCAGTAGCTCAAAGGTGGGCAGCTACGAGCAGTACTTC
cdr3_aa: CASSSKVGSYEQYF

j_call: TRBJ1-4
clone_size: once
d_call: TRBD1
v_call: TRBV2
cdr3_nt: TGTGCCAGCAGCCCCGACAGGGCCCACAGTGAAAAACTGTTTTTT
cdr3_aa: CASSPDRAHSEKLFF

j_call: TRBJ1-6
clone_size: .
d_call: .
v_call: TRBV18
cdr3_nt: TGTGCCAGCTCACTAGGAAGGGGGAATTCACCCCTCCACTTT
cdr3_aa: CASSLGRGNSPLHF

j_call: TRBJ1-5
clone_size: .
d_call: TRBD1
v_call: TRBV3-1/TRBV3-2
cdr3_nt: TGTGCCAGCAGCCGGCTGACAGGGAGGATTGAGCCCCAGCATTTT
cdr3_aa: CASSRLTGRIEPQHF

j_call: TRBJ2-3
clone_size: .
d_call: .
v_call: TRBV6-5
cdr3_nt: TGTGCCAGCAGAAACGAGGACTTCACAGATACGCAGTATTTT
cdr3_aa: CASRNEDFTDTQYF

j_call: TRBJ2-2
clone_size: .
d_call: .
v_call: TRBV6-5
cdr3_nt: TGTGCCAGCAAGTTCGACAGGAACACCGGGGAGCTGTTTTTT
cdr3_aa: CASKFDRNTGELFF

j_call: TRBJ1-2
clone_size: .
d_call: .
v_call: TRBV27
cdr3_nt: TGTGCCAGCAGTTCCATCCAGACAGCGATCTATGGCTACACCTTC
cdr3_aa: CASSSIQTAIYGYTF

j_call: TRBJ2-1
clone_size: .
d_call: .
v_call: TRBV24-1
cdr3_nt: TGTGCCACCAGTGTTAGCCCGGGTCGGAATGAGCAGTTCTTC
cdr3_aa: CATSVSPGRNEQFF

j_call: TRBJ2-5
clone_size: .
d_call: TRBD2
v_call: TRBV5-1
cdr3_nt: TGCGCCAGCAGCTTCTCGGGACTAGCAGAGACCCAGTACTTC
cdr3_aa: CASSFSGLAETQYF

j_call: TRBJ1-4
clone_size: .
d_call: .
v_call: TRBV7-2
cdr3_nt: TGTGCCAGCACCCAAACAGGGAACAGGGATGAAAAACTGTTTTTT
cdr3_aa: CASTQTGNRDEKLFF

j_call: TRBJ2-7
clone_size: .
d_call: TRBD2
v_call: TRBV5-1
cdr3_nt: TGCGCCAGCAGCTGGGGTCTGGCGTCGGGGGGCTACGAGCAGTACTTC
cdr3_aa: CASSWGLASGGYEQYF

j_call: TRBJ2-1
clone_size: .
d_call: .
v_call: TRBV27
cdr3_nt: TGTGCCAGCATCCGCAGAATTGGAGGGACTTCTCGACGAAGCGATGAGCAGTTCTTC
cdr3_aa: CASIRRIGGTSRRSDEQFF

j_call: TRBJ2-7
clone_size: once
d_call: .
v_call: TRBV6-5
cdr3_nt: TGTGCCAGCAGTTACGAACCGGCCATGAGGGATTACGAGCAGTACTTC
cdr3_aa: CASSYEPAMRDYEQYF

j_call: TRBJ1-1
clone_size: .
d_call: TRBD1
v_call: TRBV30
cdr3_nt: TGTGCCTGGGGGGGACAGGAAGCTTTCTTT
cdr3_aa: CAWGGQEAFF

j_call: TRBJ1-1
clone_size: .
d_call: TRBD1
v_call: TRBV28
cdr3_nt: TGTGCCAGCAGTTTAGACAGGGTGGTCACTGAAGCTTTCTTT
cdr3_aa: CASSLDRVVTEAFF

j_call: TRBJ2-2
clone_size: few
d_call: TRBD1
v_call: TRBV7-9
cdr3_nt: TGTGCCAGCAGCGCCACACAGGGGGCGTACGGTCGCGACACCGGGGAGCTGTTTTTT
cdr3_aa: CASSATQGAYGRDTGELFF

j_call: TRBJ1-1
clone_size: .
d_call: TRBD1
v_call: TRBV13
cdr3_nt: TGTGCCAGCACTGAGGGACAGATGAACACTGAAGCTTTCTTT
cdr3_aa: CASTEGQMNTEAFF

j_call: TRBJ1-2
clone_size: .
d_call: TRBD1
v_call: TRBV10-3
cdr3_nt: TGTGCCATCACTACAGGGGAGAACTATGGCTACACCTTC
cdr3_aa: CAITTGENYGYTF

j_call: TRBJ2-2
clone_size: .
d_call: .
v_call: TRBV5-6
cdr3_nt: TGTGCCAGCAGCTTCGGGGGGCCCCTCGGGGAGCTGTTTTTT
cdr3_aa: CASSFGGPLGELFF